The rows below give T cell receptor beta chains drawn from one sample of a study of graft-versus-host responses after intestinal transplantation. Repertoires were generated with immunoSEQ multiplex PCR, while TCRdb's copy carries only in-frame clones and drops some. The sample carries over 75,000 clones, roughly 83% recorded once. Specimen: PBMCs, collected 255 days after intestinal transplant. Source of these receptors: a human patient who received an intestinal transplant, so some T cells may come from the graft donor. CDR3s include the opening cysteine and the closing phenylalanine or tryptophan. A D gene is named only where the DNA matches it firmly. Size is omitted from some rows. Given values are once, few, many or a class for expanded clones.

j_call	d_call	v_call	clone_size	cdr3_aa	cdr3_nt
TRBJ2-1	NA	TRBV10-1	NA	CASSERWPYNEQFF	TGCGCCAGCAGTGAAAGGTGGCCCTACAATGAGCAGTTCTTC
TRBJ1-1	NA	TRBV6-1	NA	CASSEVPPTEAFF	TGTGCCAGCAGTGAAGTTCCCCCTACTGAAGCTTTCTTT
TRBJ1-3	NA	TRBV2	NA	CASSEAQGFYSGNTIYF	TGTGCCAGCAGTGAAGCGCAGGGGTTCTACTCTGGAAACACCATATATTTT
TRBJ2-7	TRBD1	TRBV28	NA	CASSGNWDRAYEQYF	TGTGCCAGCAGTGGCAACTGGGACAGGGCCTACGAGCAGTACTTC
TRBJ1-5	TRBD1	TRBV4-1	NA	CASSQPGTGGQPQHF	TGCGCCAGCAGCCAGCCCGGGACAGGGGGCCAGCCCCAGCATTTT
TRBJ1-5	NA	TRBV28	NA	CAGRGDSNQPQHF	TGTGCCGGGCGGGGGGATAGCAATCAGCCCCAGCATTTT
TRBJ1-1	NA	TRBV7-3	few	CASSFGGPTEAFF	TGTGCCAGCAGCTTCGGGGGACCCACTGAAGCTTTCTTT
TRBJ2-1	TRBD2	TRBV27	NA	CASSLHGGGASTYNEQFF	TGTGCCAGCAGTTTACACGGGGGGGGAGCGAGTACCTACAATGAGCAGTTCTTC
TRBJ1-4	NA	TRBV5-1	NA	CASSLGGTNEKLFF	TGCGCCAGCAGCTTGGGGGGAACTAATGAAAAACTGTTTTTT
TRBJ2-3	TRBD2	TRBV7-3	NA	CASSLGLAGDTQYF	TGTGCCAGCAGCTTGGGACTAGCGGGTGATACGCAGTATTTT
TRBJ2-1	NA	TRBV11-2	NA	CASSLDRGGWNEQFF	TGTGCCAGCAGCTTAGACAGGGGAGGTTGGAATGAGCAGTTCTTC
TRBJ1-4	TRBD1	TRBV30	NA	CAWSVFDRGPNEKLFF	TGTGCCTGGAGTGTATTTGACAGGGGGCCTAATGAAAAACTGTTTTTT
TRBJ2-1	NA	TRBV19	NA	CASSIEVGGPHEQFF	TGTGCCAGTAGTATAGAAGTCGGGGGACCCCATGAGCAGTTCTTC
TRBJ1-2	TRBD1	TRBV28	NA	CASSLPTGKTNYGYTF	TGTGCCAGCAGCCTGCCGACAGGGAAAACTAACTATGGCTACACCTTC
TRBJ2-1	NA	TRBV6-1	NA	CASRWGLGADEQFF	TGTGCCAGCAGGTGGGGCCTCGGGGCGGATGAGCAGTTCTTC
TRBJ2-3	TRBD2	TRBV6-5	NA	CASRKAGLGDTQYF	TGTGCCAGCAGAAAAGCGGGGTTGGGGGATACGCAGTATTTT
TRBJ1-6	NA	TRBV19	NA	CASTKMMGGNSPLHF	TGTGCCAGTACCAAAATGATGGGGGGTAATTCACCCCTCCACTTT
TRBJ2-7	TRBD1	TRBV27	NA	CASSFGQGDYEQYF	TGTGCCAGCAGTTTCGGCCAGGGGGACTACGAGCAGTACTTC
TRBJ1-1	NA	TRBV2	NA	CASTEGGDEAFF	TGTGCCAGCACCGAGGGGGGGGATGAAGCTTTCTTT
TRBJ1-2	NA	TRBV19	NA	CASSIGTDNYGYTF	TGTGCCAGTAGTATAGGGACGGATAACTATGGCTACACCTTC
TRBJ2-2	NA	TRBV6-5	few	CASSYQVTGELFF	TGTGCCAGCAGTTATCAGGTCACCGGGGAGCTGTTTTTT
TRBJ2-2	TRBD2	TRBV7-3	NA	CASSPVPGLAGGPAGELFF	TGTGCCAGCAGCCCTGTCCCGGGACTAGCGGGAGGGCCCGCCGGGGAGCTGTTTTTT
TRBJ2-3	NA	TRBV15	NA	CATSRGGTPKPHTQYF	TGTGCCACCAGCAGAGGGGGGACCCCAAAACCTCATACGCAGTATTTT
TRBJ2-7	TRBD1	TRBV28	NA	CASSFGTGSSYEQYF	TGTGCCAGCAGTTTTGGGACAGGTAGCTCCTACGAGCAGTACTTC
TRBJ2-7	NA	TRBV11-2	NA	CASSPTSYEQYF	TGTGCCAGCAGCCCAACCTCCTACGAGCAGTACTTC
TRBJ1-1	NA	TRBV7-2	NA	CASSLVPPSGGTEAFF	TGTGCCAGCAGCTTAGTCCCCCCATCCGGAGGCACTGAAGCTTTCTTT
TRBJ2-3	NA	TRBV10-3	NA	CAISTLSGSYTDTQYF	TGTGCCATCAGTACCTTGAGCGGGTCCTACACAGATACGCAGTATTTT
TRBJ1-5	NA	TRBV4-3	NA	CASSQDRGSNQPQHF	TGCGCCAGCAGCCAAGACAGGGGTAGCAATCAGCCCCAGCATTTT
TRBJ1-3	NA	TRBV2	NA	CASTGDTAYSGNTIYF	TGTGCCAGCACCGGCGACACAGCGTACTCTGGAAACACCATATATTTT
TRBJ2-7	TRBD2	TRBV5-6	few	CASSRGSGNPYEQYF	TGTGCCAGCAGCCGGGGTAGCGGGAACCCCTACGAGCAGTACTTC
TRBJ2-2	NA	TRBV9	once	CASSVESTGELFF	TGTGCCAGCAGCGTAGAAAGCACCGGGGAGCTGTTTTTT
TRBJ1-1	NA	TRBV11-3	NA	CASSLGRKDEAFF	TGTGCCAGCAGCTTAGGCCGGAAGGATGAAGCTTTCTTT
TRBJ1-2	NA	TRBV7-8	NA	CASSLNRVDGYTF	TGTGCCAGCAGCTTAAACAGGGTCGATGGCTACACCTTC
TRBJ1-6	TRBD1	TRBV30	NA	CAWKEQGMTPLHF	TGTGCCTGGAAGGAACAGGGGATGACACCCCTCCACTTT
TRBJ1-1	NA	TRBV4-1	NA	CASSQDPYPTEAFF	TGCGCCAGCAGCCAAGACCCCTATCCCACTGAAGCTTTCTTT
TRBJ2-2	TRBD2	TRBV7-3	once	CASSSLLLERGGGTGELFF	TGTGCCAGCAGCTCCCTCCTGCTAGAGCGGGGGGGAGGCACCGGGGAGCTGTTTTTT
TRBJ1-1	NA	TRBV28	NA	CASSWGWEPNTEAFF	TGTGCCAGCAGTTGGGGGTGGGAACCGAACACTGAAGCTTTCTTT
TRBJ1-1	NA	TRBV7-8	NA	CASSPLSSGYPEAFF	TGTGCCAGCAGCCCCCTAAGTTCAGGCTACCCTGAAGCTTTCTTT